The rows below give T cell receptor beta chains drawn from one sample of a study of blood T cell repertoires in COVID-19. TCRdb's table, derived via immunoSEQ multiplex PCR, lists solely in-frame clones and lacks some. The repertoire holds approximately 150,000 clones, with approximately 91% as singletons. The sample consisted of peripheral blood. The receptor source for this set is a man younger than 30 with COVID-19, enrolled during active disease. The CDR3 runs from the conserved cysteine through the conserved F or W. The D gene is left open where the match is weak. For some rows the clone size is stated as once, few or many, or as a class when expanded; others skip it.

d_call j_call clone_size v_call cdr3_aa cdr3_nt
- TRBJ2-2 once TRBV27 CASSLSGASGNTGELFF TGTGCCAGCAGTTTATCGGGGGCTAGCGGAAACACCGGGGAGCTGTTTTTT
- TRBJ2-7 - TRBV7-2 CASSLASGVHEQYF TGTGCCAGCAGCTTAGCCTCGGGTGTCCACGAGCAGTACTTC
TRBD1 TRBJ1-5 - TRBV5-8 CASSPEQGAGQPQHF TGTGCCAGCAGCCCCGAACAGGGGGCCGGGCAGCCCCAGCATTTT
- TRBJ2-2 once TRBV2 CAVRKNTGELFF TGTGCCGTGAGGAAGAACACCGGGGAGCTGTTTTTT
TRBD1 TRBJ2-7 - TRBV15 CATSKNRGLFYEQYF TGTGCCACCAGCAAGAACAGGGGGCTATTCTACGAGCAGTACTTC
- TRBJ2-7 - TRBV27 CASSYQTGPYEQYF TGTGCCAGCAGTTACCAAACAGGGCCCTACGAGCAGTACTTC
- TRBJ1-5 - TRBV19 CASRAAYNQPQHF TGTGCCAGTAGGGCGGCTTATAATCAGCCCCAGCATTTT
- TRBJ2-2 - TRBV5-1 CASSFGVNTGELFF TGCGCCAGCAGCTTCGGTGTGAACACCGGGGAGCTGTTTTTT
TRBD1 TRBJ2-2 - TRBV4-3 CASSPVGQGARSGELFF TGCGCCAGCAGCCCCGTAGGACAGGGGGCGCGTTCCGGGGAGCTGTTTTTT
- TRBJ1-6 - TRBV7-2 CASSFGEYNSPLHF TGTGCCAGCAGCTTCGGAGAGTATAATTCACCCCTCCACTTT
TRBD2 TRBJ2-1 - TRBV9 CASSVYLGGGRDNEQFF TGTGCCAGCAGCGTGTACTTAGGCGGGGGGCGGGACAATGAGCAGTTCTTC
TRBD2 TRBJ2-1 - TRBV4-1 CASSPAGGSRHNEQFF TGCGCCAGCAGCCCGGCCGGCGGGAGCCGCCACAATGAGCAGTTCTTC
- TRBJ2-7 - TRBV6-5 CASGYRAYEQYF TGTGCCAGCGGATACAGAGCCTACGAGCAGTACTTC
- TRBJ2-7 - TRBV5-1 CASSFFTGNHPSYEQYF TGCGCCAGCAGCTTCTTCACAGGGAACCACCCCTCATACGAGCAGTACTTC
- TRBJ2-5 - TRBV7-9 CASSLAQDSRAQYF TGTGCCAGCAGCTTAGCGCAAGACAGCAGGGCCCAGTACTTC
- TRBJ2-1 - TRBV4-3 CASSQEFSNEQFF TGCGCCAGCAGCCAAGAGTTCAGCAATGAGCAGTTCTTC
- TRBJ2-7 - TRBV7-7 CASSLLPLRTSSYEQYF TGTGCCAGCAGCTTGCTCCCTCTCCGCACGAGCTCCTACGAGCAGTACTTC